This T cell receptor (beta chain) was retrieved from a study of siplizumab effects on memory and regulatory T cells. Roughly 100,000 TCR templates underwent assay in each sample. Here immunoSEQ multiplex PCR was the method, and the copy in TCRdb shows in-frame clones only, minus some. This table has approximately 15,000 clones, approximately 46% appearing once. Germline V gene data show CDR1 as LGHNA and CDR2 as YNFKEQ. The CDR3 loop spans 14 amino acids. After removal of 4 bases from V and 6 bases from J, the junction contained 8 bases not matched to a gene. The authors cocultured the mixed lymphocyte reaction cells at 37 degrees C for 6 days. Comment on this clone: Its specificity is unknown.

Study observations and caveats: Major contributors to the alloresponse seemed to be naive T cells, which also appeared more diverse than memory cells. Alloreactive sequences traceable to unstimulated CD4+ memory cells were significantly reduced by siplizumab.

The sample was CFSE-low (dividing) CD4+ T cells sorted from an allogeneic mixed lymphocyte reaction. The chain couples TRBV4-2 to TRBJ2-7, with 8 nucleotides matching TRBD1. The sequence derives from a human donor in good health; the cells came from an allogeneic mixed lymphocyte reaction. Some clones in this sample may be carry-over from other donors' samples. CDR3 region: CASSPGQVIGEQYF. In DNA, the CDR3 is TGTGCCAGCAGCCCGGGACAGGTAATAGGCGAGCAGTACTTC.